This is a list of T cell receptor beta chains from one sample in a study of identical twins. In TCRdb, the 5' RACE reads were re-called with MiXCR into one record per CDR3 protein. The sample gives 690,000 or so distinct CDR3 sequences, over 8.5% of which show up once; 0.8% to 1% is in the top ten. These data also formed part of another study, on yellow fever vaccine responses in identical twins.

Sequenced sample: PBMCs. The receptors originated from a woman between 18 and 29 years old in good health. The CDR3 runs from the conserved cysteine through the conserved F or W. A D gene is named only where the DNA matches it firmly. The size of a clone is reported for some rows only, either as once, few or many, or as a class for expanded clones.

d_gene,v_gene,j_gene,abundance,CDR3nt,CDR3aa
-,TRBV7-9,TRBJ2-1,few,TGTGCCAGTAAACCCGGGGACAATGAGCAGTTCTTC,CASKPGDNEQFF
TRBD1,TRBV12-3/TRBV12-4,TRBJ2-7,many,TGTGCCAGCAGTCCCGGGACAGGGGTCTCGGGCTCCTACGAGCAGTACTTC,CASSPGTGVSGSYEQYF
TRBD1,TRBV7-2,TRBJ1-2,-,TGTGCCAGCAGCCCCAGACAGGGCGACTATGGCTACACCTTC,CASSPRQGDYGYTF
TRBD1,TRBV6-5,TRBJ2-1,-,TGTGCCAGCAGTTCATTAACGACAGGGGGAAATGAGCAGTTCTTC,CASSSLTTGGNEQFF
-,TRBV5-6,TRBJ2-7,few,TGTGCCAGCAGCTTGATCAGGGGCCCTACCTACGAGCAGTACTTC,CASSLIRGPTYEQYF
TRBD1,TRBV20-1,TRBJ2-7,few,TGCAGTGCCGCGACAGGGAAAAAAGCCTACGAGCAGTACTTC,CSAATGKKAYEQYF
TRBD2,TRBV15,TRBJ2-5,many,TGTGCCACCAGCCTTACTAATGTGGGGGGGCAAGAGACCCAGTACTTC,CATSLTNVGGQETQYF
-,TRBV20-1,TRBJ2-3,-,TGCAGTGCTAGGTTCGAGGGGGGCCCCACAGATACGCAGTATTTT,CSARFEGGPTDTQYF
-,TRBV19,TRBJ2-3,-,TGTGCCACTACTGGGGGTCGTGGCACAGATACGCAGTATTTT,CATTGGRGTDTQYF
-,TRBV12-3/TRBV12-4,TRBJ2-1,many,TGTGCCAGCAGCTACCGGGGGTACAATGAGCAGTTCTTC,CASSYRGYNEQFF
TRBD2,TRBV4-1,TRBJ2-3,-,TGCGCCAGCAGCCAAGGCCGACTAGCGGGGGGCACAGATACGCAGTATTTT,CASSQGRLAGGTDTQYF
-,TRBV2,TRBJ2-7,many,TGTGCCAGCAGTGGGCAGAACGAGCAGTACTTC,CASSGQNEQYF
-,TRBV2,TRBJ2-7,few,TGTGCCAGCAATCAAAATCCAGGGGTTCTCGGCGAGCAGTACTTC,CASNQNPGVLGEQYF
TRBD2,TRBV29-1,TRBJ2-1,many,TGCAGCGTTGAACTAGCGGGAGGGGAAAATGAGCAGTTCTTC,CSVELAGGENEQFF
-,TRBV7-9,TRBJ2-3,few,TGTGCCAGCAGCCGAGGCGGGGAGGGCACAGATACGCAGTATTTT,CASSRGGEGTDTQYF
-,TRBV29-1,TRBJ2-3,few,TGCAGCGTTGAAGAGGGGAAGACAGATACGCAGTATTTT,CSVEEGKTDTQYF
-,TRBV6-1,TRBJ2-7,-,TGTGCCAGCAGGGTGGTCCAGGCTGCCTACGAGCAGTACTTC,CASRVVQAAYEQYF
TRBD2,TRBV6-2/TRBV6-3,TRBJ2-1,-,TGTGCCAGCAGGGGGGGGACTAGCGGGAATCTTGAGCAGTTCTTC,CASRGGTSGNLEQFF
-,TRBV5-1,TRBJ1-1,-,TGCGCCAGCCGATTCAAAGGAGGGGGCACTGAAGCTTTCTTT,CASRFKGGGTEAFF
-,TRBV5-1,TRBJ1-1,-,TGCGCCAGCAGCTTGGAAGCAGACAGGAACACTGAAGCTTTCTTT,CASSLEADRNTEAFF
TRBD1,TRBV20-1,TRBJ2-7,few,TGCAGTGCTAGAGGGGGGACAGGGTGGTACGAGCAGTACTTC,CSARGGTGWYEQYF
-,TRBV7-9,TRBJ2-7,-,TGTGCCAGCAGCTCCGATTTTTCTGAGCAGTACTTC,CASSSDFSEQYF
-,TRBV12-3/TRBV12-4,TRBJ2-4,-,TGTGCCAGCAGTTCCGGCCCTCAGGCGCTAGCCAAAAACATTCAGTACTTC,CASSSGPQALAKNIQYF
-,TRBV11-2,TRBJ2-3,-,TGTGCCAGCAGCTTATTAATACGAGGCACAGATACGCAGTATTTT,CASSLLIRGTDTQYF